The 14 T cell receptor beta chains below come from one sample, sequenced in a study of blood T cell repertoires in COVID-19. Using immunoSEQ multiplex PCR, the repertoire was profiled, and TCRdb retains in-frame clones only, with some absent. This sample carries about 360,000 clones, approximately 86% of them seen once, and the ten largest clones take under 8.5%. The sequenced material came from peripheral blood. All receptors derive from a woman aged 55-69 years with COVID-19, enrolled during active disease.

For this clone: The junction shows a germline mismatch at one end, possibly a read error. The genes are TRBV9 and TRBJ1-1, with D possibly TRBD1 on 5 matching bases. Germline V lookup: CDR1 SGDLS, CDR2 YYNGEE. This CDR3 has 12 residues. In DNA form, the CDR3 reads TGTGCCAGCAGCGTAGGAGGTGGGGGGATGGTGTTT. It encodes CASSVGGGGMVF.

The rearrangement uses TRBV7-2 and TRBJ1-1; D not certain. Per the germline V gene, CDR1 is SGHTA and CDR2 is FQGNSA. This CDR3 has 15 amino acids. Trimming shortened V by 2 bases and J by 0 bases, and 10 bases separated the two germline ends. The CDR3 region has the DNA TGTGCCAGCAGCTTACAGGCTTCCATGAACACTGAAGCTTTCTTT. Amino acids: CASSLQASMNTEAFF.

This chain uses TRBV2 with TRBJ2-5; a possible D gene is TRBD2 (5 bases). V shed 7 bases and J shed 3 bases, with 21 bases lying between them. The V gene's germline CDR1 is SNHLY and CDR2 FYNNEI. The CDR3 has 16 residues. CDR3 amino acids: CASTNERARSEETQYF. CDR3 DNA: TGTGCCAGCACCAACGAGAGGGCAAGATCTGAAGAGACCCAGTACTTC. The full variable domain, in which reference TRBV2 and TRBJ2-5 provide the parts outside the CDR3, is EPEVTQTPSHQVTQMGQEVILRCVPISNHLYFYWYRQILGQKVEFLVSFYNNEISEKSEIFDDQFSVERPDGSNFTLKIRSTKLEDSAMYFCASTNERARSEETQYFGPGTRLLVL.

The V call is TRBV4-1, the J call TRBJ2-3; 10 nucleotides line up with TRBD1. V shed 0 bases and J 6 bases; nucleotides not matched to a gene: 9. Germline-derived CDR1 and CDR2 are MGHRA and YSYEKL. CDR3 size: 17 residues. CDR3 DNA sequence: TGCGCCAGCAGCCAAGACGTGGGACAGGGGTTCAGCGATACGCAGTATTTT. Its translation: CASSQDVGQGFSDTQYF.

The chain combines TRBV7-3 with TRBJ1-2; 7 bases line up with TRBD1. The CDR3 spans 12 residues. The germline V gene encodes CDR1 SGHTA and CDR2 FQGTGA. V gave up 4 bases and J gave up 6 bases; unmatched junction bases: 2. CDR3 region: CASSSGTDGYTF. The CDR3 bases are TGTGCCAGCAGCTCAGGGACAGATGGCTACACCTTC.

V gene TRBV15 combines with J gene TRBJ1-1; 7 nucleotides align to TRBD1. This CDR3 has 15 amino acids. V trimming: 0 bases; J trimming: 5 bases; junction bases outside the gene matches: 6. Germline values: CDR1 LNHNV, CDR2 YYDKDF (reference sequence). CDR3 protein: CATSREWAGGTEAFF. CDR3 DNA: TGTGCCACCAGCAGAGAGTGGGCAGGGGGAACTGAAGCTTTCTTT.

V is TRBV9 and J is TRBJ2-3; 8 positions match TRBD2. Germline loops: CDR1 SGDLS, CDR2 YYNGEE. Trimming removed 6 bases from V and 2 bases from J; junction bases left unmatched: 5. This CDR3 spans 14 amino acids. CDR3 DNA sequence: TGTGCCAGCACGGCGGGGGGCCCCACAGATACGCAGTATTTT. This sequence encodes CASTAGGPTDTQYF.

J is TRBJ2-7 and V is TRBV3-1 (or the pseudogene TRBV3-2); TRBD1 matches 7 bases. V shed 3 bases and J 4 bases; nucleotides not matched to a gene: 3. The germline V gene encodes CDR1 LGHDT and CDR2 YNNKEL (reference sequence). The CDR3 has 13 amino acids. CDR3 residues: CASSQQDRYEQYF. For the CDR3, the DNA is TGTGCCAGCAGCCAGCAGGACAGGTACGAGCAGTACTTC.

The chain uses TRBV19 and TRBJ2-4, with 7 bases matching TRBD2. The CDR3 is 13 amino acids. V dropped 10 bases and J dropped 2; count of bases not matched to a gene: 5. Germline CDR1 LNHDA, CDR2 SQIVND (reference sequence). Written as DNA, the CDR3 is TGTGCCACCTTGGGAGGGACCAAAAACATTCAGTACTTC. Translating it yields CATLGGTKNIQYF.

CDR3 loop: CASKTGTGGNEQFF. The CDR3 coding sequence is TGTGCCAGCAAGACCGGGACAGGGGGCAATGAGCAGTTCTTC. The V and J genes are TRBV7-3 and TRBJ2-1; 11 bases match TRBD1. V was pared by 7 bases and J by 6 bases, with 5 bases of the junction left unmatched. CDR3 size: 14 residues. CDR1 and CDR2 from the germline V gene are SGHTA and FQGTGA.

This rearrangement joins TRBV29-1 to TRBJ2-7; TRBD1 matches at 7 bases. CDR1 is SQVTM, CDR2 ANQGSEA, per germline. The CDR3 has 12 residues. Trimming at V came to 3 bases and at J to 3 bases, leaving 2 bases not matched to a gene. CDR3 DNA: TGCAGCGTTGAGGGGACAGTCTACGAGCAGTACTTC. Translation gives CSVEGTVYEQYF.

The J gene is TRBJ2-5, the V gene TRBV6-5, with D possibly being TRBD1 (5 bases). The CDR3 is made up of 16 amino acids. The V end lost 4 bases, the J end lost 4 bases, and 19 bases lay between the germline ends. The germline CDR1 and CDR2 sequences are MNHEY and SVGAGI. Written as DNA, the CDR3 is TGTGCCAGCAGTTTGCAGGGCGACCTACGTGGAGAGACCCAGTACTTC. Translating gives CASSLQGDLRGETQYF.

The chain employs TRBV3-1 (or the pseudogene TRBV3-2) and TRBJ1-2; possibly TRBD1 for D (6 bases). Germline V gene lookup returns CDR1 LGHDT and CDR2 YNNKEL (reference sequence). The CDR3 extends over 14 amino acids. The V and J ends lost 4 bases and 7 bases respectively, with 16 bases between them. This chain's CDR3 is CASSPPGGASGYTF. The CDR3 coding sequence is TGTGCCAGCAGCCCCCCGGGGGGGGCGAGTGGCTACACCTTC.

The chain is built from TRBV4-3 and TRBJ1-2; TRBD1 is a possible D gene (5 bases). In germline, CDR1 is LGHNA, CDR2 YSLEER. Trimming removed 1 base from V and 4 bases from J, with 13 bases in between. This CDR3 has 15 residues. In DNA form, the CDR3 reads TGCGCCAGCAGCCAAGCGGGGGGGTCGTTCTATGGCTACACCTTC. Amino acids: CASSQAGGSFYGYTF.